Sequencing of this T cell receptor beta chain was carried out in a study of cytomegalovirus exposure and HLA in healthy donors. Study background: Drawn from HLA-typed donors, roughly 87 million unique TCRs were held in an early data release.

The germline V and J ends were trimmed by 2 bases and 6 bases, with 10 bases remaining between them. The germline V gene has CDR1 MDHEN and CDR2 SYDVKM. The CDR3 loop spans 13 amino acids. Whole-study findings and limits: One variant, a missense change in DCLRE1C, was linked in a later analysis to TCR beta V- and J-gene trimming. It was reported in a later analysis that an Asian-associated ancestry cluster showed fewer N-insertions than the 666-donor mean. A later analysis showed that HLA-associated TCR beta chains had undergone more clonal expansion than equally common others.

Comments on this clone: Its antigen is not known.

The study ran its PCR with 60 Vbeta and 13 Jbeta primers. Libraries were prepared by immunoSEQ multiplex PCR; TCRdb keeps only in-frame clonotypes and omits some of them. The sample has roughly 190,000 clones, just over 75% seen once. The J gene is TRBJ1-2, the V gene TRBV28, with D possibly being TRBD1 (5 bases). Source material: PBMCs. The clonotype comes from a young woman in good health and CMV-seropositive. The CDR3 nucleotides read TGTGCCAGCAGTTTAGGGGCCCGGGATGGCTACACCTTC. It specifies CASSLGARDGYTF.